These 14 T cell receptor beta chains share one sample of origin, sequenced in a study of T cells in Graves' hyperthyroidism and ophthalmopathy. Template material for amplifying TCR beta CDR3 regions consisted of RNA transcripts. RT-PCR in the first round (using the HTBI primer set) targeted the TCR CDR3. TCRdb fed the multiplex PCR reads into MiXCR, producing one record per CDR3 protein. The sample contains about 640,000 distinct CDR3 sequences, around 20% of which appear only once. Sequencing used blood. These receptors were collected from a man aged 30-40 years with Graves' ophthalmopathy.

The gene calls are TRBV20-1 and TRBJ2-6; weak D call: TRBD1 (5 bases). CDR1 DFQATT and CDR2 SNEGSKA come from the germline V gene (reference sequence). Trimming left V 6 bases short and J 2 bases short, with 14 bases between. The CDR3 covers 15 residues. The CDR3 reads CSARPPGTGANVLTF. Written as DNA, the CDR3 is TGCAGTGCCCGCCCCCCAGGGACTGGGGCCAACGTCCTGACTTTC.

This chain links TRBV5-1 with TRBJ1-1; TRBD1 is a possible D gene (6 bases). Trimming took off 1 base at V and 4 bases at J, with 14 bases between the two ends. The CDR3 runs 15 residues. The germline V gene has CDR1 SGHRS and CDR2 YFSETQ. CDR3 region: CASSLRPGEGTEAFF. Written as DNA, the CDR3 is TGCGCCAGCAGCTTGAGGCCAGGGGAGGGCACTGAAGCTTTCTTT.

This clonotype was detected only once. The chain couples TRBV6-5 to TRBJ2-1; D remains unclear. Per the germline V gene, CDR1 is MNHEY and CDR2 is SVGAGI. V shed 0 bases and J shed 10 bases, with 13 bases lying between them. The length of the CDR3 is 14 residues. CDR3: CASSYSRVNGEQFF. The CDR3 bases are TGTGCCAGCAGTTACTCCCGGGTCAATGGAGAGCAGTTCTTC.

This clonotype was found many times. This chain links TRBV2 with TRBJ1-2; D might be TRBD1 (5 bases). Germline V gives CDR1 SNHLY, CDR2 FYNNEI. V was clipped by 4 bases and J by 2 bases, with 11 bases between them. CDR3 length equals 14 residues. CDR3 DNA: TGTGCCAGCAGTGCGACAGAAAGCAACTATGGCTACACCTTC. Protein: CASSATESNYGYTF.

This clonotype showed up many times. The genes are TRBV28 and TRBJ2-3, with 11 bases identical to TRBD2. The CDR3 has 15 amino acids. The V gene's germline CDR1 is MDHEN and CDR2 SYDVKM. After removal of 8 bases from V and 1 base from J, the junction contained 5 bases not matched to a gene. The CDR3 DNA reads as TGTGCCAGCGATAGCGGGAGGGGGCGCACAGATACGCAGTATTTT. This codes for CASDSGRGRTDTQYF.

The rearrangement links TRBV9 to TRBJ1-2; D is uncertain. The CDR3 consists of 11 residues. Germline V gives CDR1 SGDLS, CDR2 YYNGEE. The germline V and J ends were trimmed by 6 bases and 6 bases, with 9 bases remaining between them. The CDR3 is CASKKADGYTF. For the CDR3, the DNA is TGTGCCAGCAAAAAAGCGGATGGCTACACCTTC.

The chain recombines TRBV6-1 with TRBJ2-5; TRBD2 matches 8 bases. The germline V gene has CDR1 MNHNS and CDR2 SASEGT. The V and J ends lost 7 bases and 5 bases, in that order; junction bases with no gene match: 21. The CDR3 covers 18 residues. The CDR3, as DNA: TGTGCCAGCAACGGGGACGCTGCGGGAGGTAAAAGGTGGGAGACCCAGTACTTC. The encoded protein is CASNGDAAGGKRWETQYF.

The DNA of the CDR3 is TGTGCCAGCAGTGAAATGACAGGGCCTGGAAACACCATATATTTT. Protein: CASSEMTGPGNTIYF. The chain is built from TRBV2 and TRBJ1-3, with 7 bases fitting TRBD1. The CDR3 contains 15 residues. Germline V gives CDR1 SNHLY, CDR2 FYNNEI. Germline trimming cut 2 bases from V and 2 bases from J; bases unmatched to any gene: 3.

This clonotype has more than one count but fewer than ten. The chain has TRBV28 and TRBJ2-1, with 10 bases aligning to TRBD1. The germline V gene encodes CDR1 MDHEN and CDR2 SYDVKM. The CDR3 extends over 16 amino acids. J lost 1 base, V lost 5 bases, and 5 bases had no gene match. CDR3 amino acids: CASSPMDRGSYNEQFF. The CDR3, as DNA: TGTGCCAGCAGTCCCATGGACAGGGGGTCCTACAATGAGCAGTTCTTC.

Remarks on this clonotype: A much larger clonotype is one base distant, so this may be a read error. The V call is TRBV7-4, the J call TRBJ2-5, with TRBD1 matching over 8 bases. The J segment lost 5 bases and the V segment lost 4 bases, leaving 15 bases of the junction unmatched. CDR1 and CDR2 from the germline V gene are SGHVT and SQSDAQ. The CDR3 totals 17 residues. This CDR3 is CASSSSHGQGRLETQYF. As DNA, the CDR3 is TGTGCCAGCAGCTCGTCACATGGACAGGGTCGTTTGGAGACCCAGTACTTC.

Points on this clonotype: A much more abundant neighbour one base away suggests this may be a read error. The genes are TRBV28 and TRBJ2-1; 12 bases match TRBD2. Germline CDR1 is MDHEN and CDR2 is SYDVKM. The CDR3 loop spans 16 amino acids. This CDR3 is CASSSPASGRANGQFF. As DNA, the CDR3 is TGTGCCAGCAGTTCCCCGGCTAGCGGGAGGGCCAATGGGCAGTTCTTC.

This clonotype occurred a few times. The rearrangement joins TRBV9 to TRBJ2-6; TRBD2 agrees at 7 bases. Germline assignment: CDR1 SGDLS and CDR2 YYNGEE. The CDR3 is 17 residues long. Unmatched junction bases numbered 4, after V lost 1 base and J lost 0 bases. The CDR3 loop is CASSVRAGSSGANVLTF. In DNA, the CDR3 is TGTGCCAGCAGCGTAAGAGCGGGAAGCTCTGGGGCCAACGTCCTGACTTTC. Based on the CDR3 plus reference TRBV9 and TRBJ2-6, the full variable domain is DSGVTQTPKHLITATGQRVTLRCSPRSGDLSVYWYQQSLDQGLQFLIQYYNGEERAKGNILERFSAQQFPDLHSELNLSSLELGDSALYFCASSVRAGSSGANVLTFGAGSRLTVL.

This clonotype was detected only a few times. The rearrangement links TRBV9 to TRBJ2-1; D is ambiguous. Between the trimmed V and J ends, which lost 4 bases and 11 bases, there was a span of 13 bases. CDR1 is SGDLS and CDR2 is YYNGEE in the germline V gene. The length of the CDR3 is 12 residues. In DNA form, the CDR3 reads TGTGCCAGCAGCTACCCGGCCGAGAAGCAGTTCTTC. Its protein is CASSYPAEKQFF.

This clonotype was detected many times. V and J are TRBV28 and TRBJ2-7, with no clear D. The CDR3 is made up of 16 amino acids. Germline-derived CDR1 and CDR2 are MDHEN and SYDVKM. The germline V and J ends were trimmed by 4 bases and 3 bases, with 19 bases remaining between them. In DNA form, the CDR3 reads TGTGCCAGCAGTTCTCCCGCAGCAGGCTCAAACTACGAGCAGTACTTC. Translating gives CASSSPAAGSNYEQYF.